This T cell receptor beta chain was sequenced in a study of blood T cells in healthy people across ages. This clonotype was seen only a few times. Primed by a sample-barcoded 5' primer and a J-beta primer mix, a second PCR proceeded for roughly 6 to 12 cycles. A 12-random-nucleotide template-switch adaptor tagged each cDNA molecule. The study obtained at least 2.5 million CDR3-containing paired-end reads from every sample. MiXCR was run by TCRdb on the 5' RACE reads, yielding one entry per CDR3 protein. The sample consists of more than 550,000 distinct CDR3 sequences, about 24% of them appearing once. Trimming took off 5 bases at V and 2 bases at J, with 6 bases between the two ends. CDR1 and CDR2 from the germline V gene are MNHEY and SMNVEV (reference sequence). The CDR3 contains 13 residues. Donors were systemically healthy Caucasian individuals from Russia aged roughly 6 to 95 years.

This TCR was recovered from a man aged 65-85 years in good health. This chain joins TRBV27 and TRBJ2-2; D call uncertain. Specimen: blood. The CDR3 protein is CASSETNTGELFF. The CDR3 DNA reads TGTGCCAGCAGTGAAACAAACACCGGGGAGCTGTTTTTT.